Listed below are T cell receptor beta chains from one sample, sequenced in a study of blood T cell repertoires in COVID-19. Sequenced by immunoSEQ multiplex PCR; TCRdb stores in-frame clones only, minus some. The data hold 100,000 to 150,000 clones, with approximately 87% observed a single time. The sample taken for sequencing was peripheral blood. All receptors derive from a man between 70 and 80 years old who had recovered from COVID-19. The CDR3 runs from the conserved cysteine through the conserved F or W. Fields, in order: V gene, clone size, J gene, D gene, CDR3 DNA, CDR3 protein. D genes are given only for firm matches. Rows give clone size only sometimes, using once, few, many, or a class for an expanded clone.

>TRBV5-1|once|TRBJ1-1|.
TGCGCCAGCAGCTTGTGGACAGACAGCCAGGGAGCTTTCTTT
CASSLWTDSQGAFF
>TRBV9|once|TRBJ2-1|TRBD2
TGTGCCAGCAGCGATCGCCCGGGAGGTGTTTCCTACAATGAGCAGTTCTTC
CASSDRPGGVSYNEQFF
>TRBV19|.|TRBJ1-4|.
TGTGCCAGTAGTAGGCGCCAAGGGGGAGCAACTAATGAAAAACTGTTTTTT
CASSRRQGGATNEKLFF
>TRBV2|.|TRBJ1-2|TRBD1
TGTGCCAGCAGTAAAAACACAGGGGGCTTTGGCTACACCTTC
CASSKNTGGFGYTF
>TRBV18|.|TRBJ2-7|.
TGTGCCAGCTCACCAGCGGCAGATTACGAGCAGTACTTC
CASSPAADYEQYF
>TRBV9|once|TRBJ2-3|TRBD2
TGTGCCAGCAGCGTAGGATTAGCGGGGGGCACAGATACGCAGTATTTT
CASSVGLAGGTDTQYF
>TRBV7-6|.|TRBJ1-4|TRBD1
TGTGCCAGCAGCTCACAGGGGGGCAGGTTTAATGAAAAACTGTTTTTT
CASSSQGGRFNEKLFF
>TRBV30|.|TRBJ2-7|TRBD1
TGTGCCTGGAGCCCGACAGGGGTGAGGCCCGAGCAGTACTTC
CAWSPTGVRPEQYF
>TRBV11-1|once|TRBJ2-3|.
TGTGCCAGCAGCTTAGCAGCGTACACAGATACGCAGTATTTT
CASSLAAYTDTQYF
>TRBV10-3|.|TRBJ2-2|TRBD1
TGTGCCATCACTCAGACAGGGATCACCGGGGAGCTGTTTTTT
CAITQTGITGELFF
>TRBV19|.|TRBJ1-5|.
TGTGCCAGTAGTATGGAGCAGCTATATAGCAATCAGCCCCAGCATTTT
CASSMEQLYSNQPQHF
>TRBV14|.|TRBJ1-5|.
TGTGCCAGCAAGAGCCAGGGGCAGCATTTT
CASKSQGQHF
>TRBV6-1|.|TRBJ1-5|.
TGTGCCAGCAGTCCCGACAGACTTAATCAGCCCCAGCATTTT
CASSPDRLNQPQHF
>TRBV6-2/TRBV6-3|.|TRBJ2-5|.
TGTGCCAGCAGTTCTGGGGGGGAGACCCAGTACTTC
CASSSGGETQYF
>TRBV28|.|TRBJ1-2|.
TGTGCCAGCAGCCTTCCGGGTTATGGCTACACCTTC
CASSLPGYGYTF
>TRBV9|once|TRBJ2-3|TRBD1
TGTGCCAGCACCCGGACAGGGGGCTTAGATACGCAGTATTTT
CASTRTGGLDTQYF
>TRBV2|.|TRBJ1-4|.
TGTGCCAGCGGACTTACGCGGGAAAAACTGTTTTTT
CASGLTREKLFF
>TRBV5-1|.|TRBJ2-7|TRBD2
TGCGCCAGCAGCTTTAATAGCGGGGGCGCCTACGAGCAGTACTTC
CASSFNSGGAYEQYF
>TRBV24-1|.|TRBJ1-2|TRBD1
TGTGCCACCAGTCCCAGGGGGGCGAGTGGCTACACCTTC
CATSPRGASGYTF
>TRBV11-1|.|TRBJ1-1|.
TGTGCCAGCAGCTTAGGGCGGGGGACCACTGAAGCTTTCTTT
CASSLGRGTTEAFF
>TRBV19|.|TRBJ1-5|.
TGTGCCAGTAGTATAGCGGGAGGGCAGGGGTTGAATCAGCCCCAGCATTTT
CASSIAGGQGLNQPQHF
>TRBV7-6|.|TRBJ1-2|.
TGTGCCAGCAGCTTAGGGCTTGGGGGGAGTAACTATGGCTACACCTTC
CASSLGLGGSNYGYTF
>TRBV7-3|.|TRBJ2-1|.
TGTGCCAGCAGCGGAGGGGTAGCAAGGGAGCAGTTCTTC
CASSGGVAREQFF
>TRBV6-1|.|TRBJ1-2|.
TGTGCCAGCAGTGAAAGCGGGATCTATGGCTACACCTTC
CASSESGIYGYTF